These T cell receptor beta chains were read from a single sample in a study of CD8 T cells in Susac syndrome. MiXCR was run by TCRdb on the immunoSEQ multiplex PCR reads, yielding one entry per CDR3 protein. The sample lists about 140,000 distinct CDR3 sequences, about 95% occurring once. Sequences were obtained from CD4+ T cells from PBMCs. The receptors derive from a human donor with Susac syndrome. CDR3s include the opening cysteine and the closing phenylalanine or tryptophan. A D gene is named only where the DNA matches it firmly. For some rows the clone size is stated as once, few or many, or as a class when expanded; others skip it.

NA	NA	TRBV5-1	TRBJ2-7	TGCGCCAGCAGCTTGGACAGAGGGTCGGACGAGCAGTACTTC	CASSLDRGSDEQYF
NA	NA	TRBV29-1	TRBJ2-5	TGCAGCGTTGACCGGACAGCGGAGACCCAGTACTTC	CSVDRTAETQYF
TRBD1	once	TRBV2	TRBJ2-3	TGTGCCAGCAGGAAGGACAGGGATTGGGATACGCAGTATTTT	CASRKDRDWDTQYF
TRBD2	NA	TRBV27	TRBJ2-7	TGTGCCAGCAGTTTATCTTCGACTTGGGGGATAGCGGGAGACGAGCAGTACTTC	CASSLSSTWGIAGDEQYF
TRBD2	NA	TRBV18	TRBJ2-6	TGTGCCAGCTCACCTCTGGGACTAGCGGCTACTGGGGCCAACGTCCTGACTTTC	CASSPLGLAATGANVLTF
NA	NA	TRBV7-3	TRBJ2-6	TGTGCCAGCAGCCTTCGGACCTCTGGGGCCAACGTCCTGACTTTC	CASSLRTSGANVLTF
NA	NA	TRBV5-1	TRBJ1-6	TGCGCCAGCAGCTTCACAGACTATAATTCACCCCTCCACTTT	CASSFTDYNSPLHF
NA	NA	TRBV12-3/TRBV12-4	TRBJ2-7	TGTGCCAGCACCCCTTCCGGGGGGCGCTACGAGCAGTACTTC	CASTPSGGRYEQYF
TRBD1	NA	TRBV3-1	TRBJ2-1	TGTGCCAGCAGCCATTCCCGTCGACAGGGGGCATACAATGAGCAGTTCTTC	CASSHSRRQGAYNEQFF
NA	once	TRBV7-9	TRBJ1-2	TGTGCCAGCAGCTTAGCGACACCCAGCTATGGCTACACCTTC	CASSLATPSYGYTF
NA	NA	TRBV5-1	TRBJ1-2	TGCGCCAGCAGCTTGGTTTCAGGGATCTATGGCTACACCTTC	CASSLVSGIYGYTF
TRBD1	NA	TRBV7-9	TRBJ1-2	TGTGCCAGCAGCTTGGCCGGGACAGGGTTTGGCTACACCTTC	CASSLAGTGFGYTF
TRBD1	NA	TRBV19	TRBJ2-7	TGTGCCAGTAGTAGAAGGGCCGGACAGGGGAGCTCCTACGAGCAGTACTTC	CASSRRAGQGSSYEQYF
TRBD1	NA	TRBV29-1	TRBJ1-2	TGCAGCGTCAGACAGGGACGTGAGGGAGGCTACACCTTC	CSVRQGREGGYTF
TRBD2	NA	TRBV13	TRBJ2-3	TGTGCCAGCAGTCGGGGCGGGACTAGCGAAGGAGGTACGCAGTATTTT	CASSRGGTSEGGTQYF
NA	NA	TRBV4-3	TRBJ2-5	TGCGCCAGCAGCCAGGTGAAAGGGAACACTTTCCAAGAGACCCAGTACTTC	CASSQVKGNTFQETQYF
NA	NA	TRBV28	TRBJ1-6	TGTGCCTCCCAGAGGGATTCACCCCTCCACTTT	CASQRDSPLHF
NA	NA	TRBV12-3/TRBV12-4	TRBJ2-7	TGTGCCAGCAGTTCCGTTAAGACCTCTATCGGCCGATTTATTAACGAGCAGTACTTC	CASSSVKTSIGRFINEQYF
NA	NA	TRBV29-1	TRBJ2-3	TGCAGCGGCCAGCTTCCTCTCACAGATACGCAGTATTTT	CSGQLPLTDTQYF
TRBD1	NA	TRBV12-3/TRBV12-4	TRBJ2-7	TGTGCCAGCAGTCCCCGGACAGGGGGCTACGAGCAGTACTTC	CASSPRTGGYEQYF
NA	NA	TRBV21-1	TRBJ2-7	TGTGCCAGCAGCAAAGCGCGGGGAACAGGGGCGGAGGACTACGAGCAGTACTTC	CASSKARGTGAEDYEQYF
TRBD1	NA	TRBV30	TRBJ2-1	TGTGCCTGGAGCGAACCGGGACAGGGATACAATGAGCAGTTCTTC	CAWSEPGQGYNEQFF
NA	NA	TRBV20-1	TRBJ1-1	TGCAGTGCTCCAGTGCTGAACACTGAAGCTTTCTTT	CSAPVLNTEAFF
NA	NA	TRBV4-1	TRBJ1-1	TGCGCCAGCAGCCCGCAGGGAAAGGGTATGAACACTGAAGCTTTCTTT	CASSPQGKGMNTEAFF
NA	few	TRBV29-1	TRBJ1-1	TGCAGCGTTGTTGAGAGGGAGGGAGCTGAAGCTTTCTTT	CSVVEREGAEAFF
TRBD1	NA	TRBV20-1	TRBJ2-2	TGCAGTGCTAGGCGACAGGGTGGCGGGGAGCTGTTTTTT	CSARRQGGGELFF
NA	NA	TRBV9	TRBJ1-6	TGTGCCAGCAGCGGTACCGGGAGTGATTCACCCCTCCACTTT	CASSGTGSDSPLHF
NA	NA	TRBV20-1	TRBJ2-1	TGCAGTGCTAGAGATTTCCGGGGAGACTACAATGAGCAGTTCTTC	CSARDFRGDYNEQFF
NA	NA	TRBV9	TRBJ1-1	TGTGCCAGCAGCGTGGCTGGTGGGGGGATGACTTTCTTT	CASSVAGGGMTFF
NA	NA	TRBV29-1	TRBJ1-1	TGCAGCGTTGATAACGGGCCGAACACTGAAGCTTTCTTT	CSVDNGPNTEAFF
NA	NA	TRBV10-3	TRBJ2-1	TGTGCCATCAGTGATACTGCCAGGGTGGACAATGAGCAGTTCTTC	CAISDTARVDNEQFF
NA	NA	TRBV25-1	TRBJ2-4	TGTGCCAGCAGTGAATACGGGAAGTCCGGTGACATTCAGTACTTC	CASSEYGKSGDIQYF
NA	NA	TRBV29-1	TRBJ1-4	TGCAGCGTTGATGCGGGGGGTGAAAAACTGTTTTTT	CSVDAGGEKLFF
NA	few	TRBV28	TRBJ2-7	TGTGCCAGCAGTTTAGGGCCTGAGCAGTACTTC	CASSLGPEQYF
NA	NA	TRBV24-1	TRBJ2-1	TGTGCCACCAGTCTCCCTAACAATGAGCAGTTCTTC	CATSLPNNEQFF
NA	NA	TRBV19	TRBJ1-5	TGTGCCAGTAGTCCAACCGACAGGAGGGCCCAGCCCCAGCATTTT	CASSPTDRRAQPQHF
TRBD2	NA	TRBV9	TRBJ2-2	TGTGCCAGCAGCGAGACGACTAGCCGGGAGCTGTTTTTT	CASSETTSRELFF
TRBD2	NA	TRBV9	TRBJ2-1	TGTGCCAGCAGTCCGACTAGCGGGAGGGCCGCATGGTACACCGATGAGCAGTTCTTC	CASSPTSGRAAWYTDEQFF
NA	few	TRBV6-6	TRBJ2-1	TGTGCCAGCAGTACCCGGGGCGGTGAGCAGTTCTTC	CASSTRGGEQFF
NA	NA	TRBV3-1	TRBJ1-2	TGTGCCAGCAGCACCTCAGGGGAATGCACCTTC	CASSTSGECTF
NA	NA	TRBV12-3/TRBV12-4	TRBJ1-1	TGTGCCAGCAGCCAGACAACAAAAGCTTTCTTT	CASSQTTKAFF
TRBD2	NA	TRBV15	TRBJ2-5	TGTGCCACCAGCTCTCGGGGTATGCCTAGCGGAAAAGAGACCCAGTACTTC	CATSSRGMPSGKETQYF
TRBD2	NA	TRBV20-1	TRBJ2-2	TGCAGTGCTAGAGGTGGGCTAGCGGCCAACACCGGGGAGCTGTTTTTT	CSARGGLAANTGELFF
NA	NA	TRBV21-1	TRBJ2-4	TGTGCCAGCAGCAAAAAGGGGGACCAGAGAGCCAAAAACATTCAGTACTTC	CASSKKGDQRAKNIQYF
TRBD1	NA	TRBV28	TRBJ2-7	TGTGCCAGCAGAGGACAGGGGGCTACCTACGAGCAGTACTTC	CASRGQGATYEQYF
NA	NA	TRBV4-2	TRBJ1-3	TGTGCCAGCAGCCAAGACAGGTTCTCTGGAAACACCATATATTTT	CASSQDRFSGNTIYF
NA	NA	TRBV7-9	TRBJ2-1	TGTGCCAGCAGCCCCGCAGGGGACCTCTACAATGAGCAGTTCTTC	CASSPAGDLYNEQFF
NA	NA	TRBV30	TRBJ1-2	TGTGCCTGGAGTAGACTCTTACTAGGGAATGGCTACACCTTC	CAWSRLLLGNGYTF
TRBD1	once	TRBV4-2	TRBJ1-2	TGTGCCAGCAGCCAAGACCGGGACAGGGTAATGGGCTACACCTTC	CASSQDRDRVMGYTF
TRBD1	NA	TRBV2	TRBJ1-1	TGTGCCAGCAGGTCTACAGGGGCCACCGGGGGCGCTTTCTTT	CASRSTGATGGAFF
NA	NA	TRBV11-2	TRBJ2-7	TGTGCCAGCAGACCCTCGGGCAGGATAGGGTACGAGCAGTACTTC	CASRPSGRIGYEQYF
NA	NA	TRBV7-2	TRBJ2-5	TGTGCCAGCAGCATAACCTCCGCAGAGACCCAGTACTTC	CASSITSAETQYF
TRBD1	NA	TRBV12-3/TRBV12-4	TRBJ2-5	TGTGCCAGCCCCTCCCCCGGACAGGGTGGGGAGACCCAGTACTTC	CASPSPGQGGETQYF